One sample yielded the 26 T cell receptor beta chains listed below, sequenced in a study of T cells in Graves' hyperthyroidism and ophthalmopathy. The TCR beta CDR3 regions underwent amplification using RNA transcripts as the source. The HTBI primer set was used in a first-round RT-PCR of the TCR CDR3. TCRdb analysed the multiplex PCR reads with MiXCR anew, one entry per CDR3 protein. The sample lists some 350,000 distinct CDR3 sequences, under 20% occurring once. The sequencing sample was made of blood. These receptors were collected from a woman aged 18-35 years with Graves' hyperthyroidism.

The chain is built from TRBV12-3 or TRBV12-4 and TRBJ1-3; D call uncertain. The V end was cut by 3 bases, the J end by 4 bases, with 10 bases between. This CDR3 has 14 residues. The CDR3 coding sequence is TGTGCCAGCAGTTTGACACGCGGAGGAAACACCATATATTTT. Its translation is CASSLTRGGNTIYF.

This clonotype was seen repeatedly, ten times or more. The chain combines TRBV2 with TRBJ1-5; TRBD1 might be the D (5 bases). Deletions cut 1 base from V and 3 bases from J, with 7 bases between. CDR1 SNHLY and CDR2 FYNNEI come from the germline V gene. The CDR3 spans 14 residues. The CDR3 nucleotides read TGTGCCAGCAGTGAAGACAGGTACAATCAGCCCCAGCATTTT. It yields the protein CASSEDRYNQPQHF. Full variable domain (rest looked up from reference TRBV2 and TRBJ1-5): EPEVTQTPSHQVTQMGQEVILRCVPISNHLYFYWYRQILGQKVEFLVSFYNNEISEKSEIFDDQFSVERPDGSNFTLKIRSTKLEDSAMYFCASSEDRYNQPQHFGDGTRLSIL.

The chain combines TRBV19 with TRBJ2-5; D unresolved. The ends were cut back, 7 bases at V and 7 bases at J, with 13 bases in the middle. Germline CDR1 LNHDA, CDR2 SQIVND (reference sequence). The CDR3 sequence is 12 residues long. The CDR3 is CASKDRVGTQYF. The DNA for the CDR3 is TGTGCCAGTAAGGACCGGGTTGGGACCCAGTACTTC.

At least ten counts were recorded for this clonotype. The J gene is TRBJ1-5, the V gene TRBV6-1, with unresolved D. Trimming removed 4 bases from V and 0 bases from J, with 7 bases in between. Germline V lookup: CDR1 MNHNS, CDR2 SASEGT. CDR3 length: 14 amino acids. The DNA for the CDR3 is TGTGCCAGCAGTGCGATTCATAGCAATCAGCCCCAGCATTTT. Protein product: CASSAIHSNQPQHF.

This clonotype has only a few counts. This chain uses TRBV3-1 with TRBJ2-5; 8 bases line up with TRBD1. The germline V gene has CDR1 LGHDT and CDR2 YNNKEL (reference sequence). This CDR3 comprises 18 residues. Trimming cost V 0 bases and J 8 bases; bases outside gene matches: 17. CDR3 bases: TGTGCCAGCAGCCAAGATGGGCTTATAGAGGGACAGGAGCAAACCCAGTACTTC. Amino acids: CASSQDGLIEGQEQTQYF.

In this sample, this clonotype turned up many times. The chain couples TRBV7-9 to TRBJ2-7, with TRBD1 as a possible D gene (5 bases). The CDR3 consists of 15 residues. Germline V gene sequence: CDR1 SEHNR, CDR2 FQNEAQ (reference sequence). The germline V and J ends were trimmed by 1 base and 3 bases, with 13 bases remaining between them. The CDR3 coding sequence is TGTGCCAGCAGCTTAGGTCCAGGGTCTCGCTACGAGCAGTACTTC. This codes for CASSLGPGSRYEQYF.

The CDR3 region has the DNA TGTGCCAGCAGTGTCCAATCCGGCGGGGGGCGTGAGACCCAGTACTTC. Its translation: CASSVQSGGGRETQYF. The rearrangement uses TRBV25-1 and TRBJ2-5; 8 bases line up with TRBD2. The CDR3 sequence is 16 residues long. CDR1 MGHDK and CDR2 SYGVNS come from the germline V gene. V trimming: 4 bases; J trimming: 5 bases; junction bases outside the gene matches: 12.

This chain links TRBV6-1 with TRBJ2-7; 9 bases map to TRBD1. V was clipped by 3 bases and J by 6 bases; unmatched bases: 3. There are 13 residues in the CDR3. The germline CDR1 and CDR2 sequences are MNHNS and SASEGT. DNA of the CDR3: TGTGCCAGCAGTGATTGGACAGGGGCCGAGCAGTACTTC. The encoded protein is CASSDWTGAEQYF.

The chain combines TRBV6-1 with TRBJ1-2, with no clear D. CDR1 is MNHNS and CDR2 is SASEGT in the germline V gene. The CDR3 loop spans 12 amino acids. V gave up 6 bases and J gave up 7 bases, with 12 bases separating them. The CDR3: CASSAGTGGYTF. The CDR3 region has the DNA TGTGCCAGCAGCGCAGGAACTGGTGGCTACACCTTC.

The CDR3 DNA reads as TGTGCCAGCTCAGCATCAGGGGGCCCTCGGAACACTGAAGCTTTCTTT. It specifies CASSASGGPRNTEAFF. V gene TRBV18 combines with J gene TRBJ1-1, with 8 bases aligning to TRBD1. Germline V gene lookup returns CDR1 KGHSH and CDR2 LQKENI. The ends lost 5 bases at V and 1 base at J; junction bases unmatched: 9. CDR3 length: 16 residues.

This clonotype was recorded many times. The V call is TRBV12-3 or TRBV12-4, the J call TRBJ2-7; TRBD2 might be the D (5 bases). V dropped 3 bases and J dropped 2 bases, with 11 bases sitting between them. This CDR3 is 14 amino acids long. CDR3 region: CASSLRVKAYEQYF. The CDR3 nucleotides read TGTGCCAGCAGTTTGCGGGTGAAGGCCTACGAGCAGTACTTC.

This clonotype has a handful of counts. The CDR3 spells CASNPGGVGANTEAFF. For the CDR3, the DNA is TGCGCCAGCAACCCGGGGGGGGTGGGGGCCAACACTGAAGCTTTCTTT. V is TRBV5-1 and J is TRBJ1-1, with a tentative D call TRBD1 (6 bases). CDR1 is SGHRS, CDR2 YFSETQ, per germline. The ends were cut back, 6 bases at V and 2 bases at J, with 20 bases in the middle. There are 16 residues in the CDR3.

This clonotype showed up many times. The chain combines TRBV10-3 with TRBJ2-2; TRBD2 matches 7 bases. The trim removed 2 bases at V and 2 bases at J, leaving 5 bases unmatched. The CDR3 totals 16 residues. The V gene's germline CDR1 is ENHRY and CDR2 SYGVKD. In DNA form, the CDR3 reads TGTGCCATCAGTGAGATGAGCGGGGCTAACACCGGGGAGCTGTTTTTT. Its translation is CAISEMSGANTGELFF.

This clonotype showed up many times. The gene calls are TRBV27 and TRBJ2-7; D gene ambiguous. The CDR3 contains 13 residues. The ends were cut back, 1 base at V and 5 bases at J, with 9 bases in the middle. Germline assignment: CDR1 MNHEY and CDR2 SMNVEV (reference sequence). CDR3 residues: CASSLFANDEQYF. CDR3 DNA: TGTGCCAGCAGTTTATTCGCCAACGACGAGCAGTACTTC.

The chain couples TRBV12-3 or TRBV12-4 to TRBJ2-7, with D uncertain. CDR3 length: 16 amino acids. The V end lost 2 bases, the J end lost 2 bases, and 16 bases lay between the germline ends. CDR3 DNA sequence: TGTGCCAGCAGTTTAATGGCACTCCACGATCCCTACGAGCAGTACTTC. It encodes CASSLMALHDPYEQYF.

This clonotype showed up many times. DNA of the CDR3: TGTGCCAGCAGCCAAGACCCTCTGGGGAACAATCAGCCCCAGCATTTT. This codes for CASSQDPLGNNQPQHF. The chain links TRBV12-3 or TRBV12-4 to TRBJ1-5; D call uncertain. The CDR3 runs 16 residues. V dropped 6 bases and J dropped 3 bases, with 18 bases sitting between them.

The table lists this clonotype with many counts. The gene calls are TRBV24-1 and TRBJ1-1; D gene unclear. V was cut by 0 bases and J by 7 bases, with 2 bases left in between. CDR1 is KGHDR, CDR2 SFDVKD, per germline. CDR3 length: 11 amino acids. The CDR3 protein is CATSDLYEAFF. CDR3 in DNA: TGTGCCACCAGTGATTTGTATGAAGCTTTCTTT.

This clonotype was counted many times. J is TRBJ2-4 and V is TRBV7-2; no reliable D call. This CDR3 is built from 15 residues. Germline CDR1 SGHTA, CDR2 FQGNSA. Trimming took 0 bases from V and 4 from J, leaving 10 bases between them. CDR3 DNA sequence: TGTGCCAGCAGCTTAGCGATAGGAGTAAAAAACATTCAGTACTTC. It yields the protein CASSLAIGVKNIQYF.

The rearrangement uses TRBV6-5 and TRBJ1-5, with a weak D call TRBD1 (6 bases). Deletions cut 4 bases from V and 3 bases from J, with 13 bases between. The CDR3 contains 15 residues. CDR1 MNHEY and CDR2 SVGAGI come from the germline V gene. CDR3 coding DNA: TGTGCCAGCAGTTCACTTACAGGGATCAATCAGCCCCAGCATTTT. Translation gives CASSSLTGINQPQHF.

This clonotype was counted many times. The chain uses TRBV20-1 and TRBJ1-1; D is unresolved. The germline V and J ends were trimmed by 1 base and 3 bases, with 12 bases remaining between them. This CDR3 is built from 14 residues. Per germline, CDR1 DFQATT and CDR2 SNEGSKA (reference sequence). The CDR3 loop reads CSARVPREDTEAFF. The CDR3, as DNA: TGCAGTGCTAGAGTTCCCCGGGAAGACACTGAAGCTTTCTTT.

This clonotype was seen repeatedly, ten times or more. The gene calls are TRBV20-1 and TRBJ1-1; no reliable D call. CDR3 length equals 13 residues. The V end lost 3 bases, the J end lost 4 bases, and 12 bases lay between the germline ends. The germline V gene has CDR1 DFQATT and CDR2 SNEGSKA (reference sequence). The CDR3 sequence is CSARSQIGTEAFF. The DNA of the CDR3 is TGCAGTGCTAGGTCACAGATCGGCACTGAAGCTTTCTTT.

The sample holds many counts of this clonotype. The V call is TRBV20-1, the J call TRBJ2-5; a weak D match, TRBD1 (6 bases). Germline values: CDR1 DFQATT, CDR2 SNEGSKA (reference sequence). Trimming cost V 3 bases and J 7 bases, with 21 bases left between them. This CDR3 region has 15 residues. The DNA of the CDR3 is TGCAGTGCTAGCAGAGGGGGTGAGGACGCCGGGACCCAGTACTTC. It translates to CSASRGGEDAGTQYF.

The chain uses TRBV12-5 and TRBJ1-1; 8 bases match TRBD1. This CDR3 spans 15 amino acids. Germline-derived CDR1 and CDR2 are LGHNT and FRNRAP. V lost 2 bases and J lost 12; bases outside the gene matches: 14. The DNA of the CDR3 is TGTGCTAGTGGTTTGTCCCGGGACAGGAGTAAGGAAACTTTCTTT. As protein: CASGLSRDRSKETFF. Full variable domain (remainder filled in from reference TRBV12-5 and TRBJ1-1): DARVTQTPRHKVTEMGQEVTMRCQPILGHNTVFWYRQTMMQGLELLAYFRNRAPLDDSGMPKDRFSAEMPDATLATLKIQPSEPRDSAVYFCASGLSRDRSKETFFGQGTRLTVV.

This clonotype was seen repeatedly, ten times or more. An end of the junction does not agree with germline; a read error may underlie this. The chain joins TRBV7-7 to TRBJ2-7; D ambiguous. Germline values: CDR1 SSHAT, CDR2 FNYEAQ (reference sequence). The CDR3 runs to 12 residues. The CDR3 sequence: CASSNSGYEQYF. The CDR3 nucleotides are TGTGCTAGCAGCAACAGTGGTTACGAGCAGTACTTC.

The chain is built from TRBV5-1 and TRBJ1-2; D is unresolved. V lost 0 bases, J lost 0 bases, and 9 bases lay in between. Germline CDR1 is SGHRS and CDR2 is YFSETQ. CDR3 length: 15 residues. In nucleotides, the CDR3 is TGCGCCAGCAGCTTGGAGGTCGGAACTAACTATGGCTACACCTTC. Translation gives CASSLEVGTNYGYTF.

The CDR3 bases are TGTGCCAGCAGCCTAGGACAGGGGATGAACTATGGCTACACCTTC. This sequence encodes CASSLGQGMNYGYTF. The chain employs TRBV2 and TRBJ1-2; 9 bases are shared with TRBD1. This CDR3 has 15 amino acids. V shed 6 bases, J shed 2 bases, and the junction held 7 bases outside the gene matches. CDR1 is SNHLY, CDR2 FYNNEI, per germline.